This T cell receptor beta chain was identified during a study of control samples from healthy donors and cancer patients. CDR1 is SGHTA, CDR2 FQGTGA, per germline. The V end lost 5 bases, the J end lost 4 bases, and 9 bases lay between the germline ends. The CDR3 runs 13 residues. Sequencing used immunoSEQ multiplex PCR; TCRdb keeps in-frame clones, though not all of them. Of about 120,000 clones in the sample, more than 80% were seen once. The sample consisted of PBMCs. The receptor comes from a woman in her fifties or sixties with colorectal cancer. The gene calls are TRBV7-3 and TRBJ1-5, with D possibly being TRBD1 (6 bases). The CDR3 DNA reads as TGTGCCAGCAGCCGAGACAGGAATCAGCCCCAGCATTTT. This gives the protein CASSRDRNQPQHF.